This T cell receptor beta chain was identified in a study of response to subunit inactivated influenza vaccine. A single record per CDR3 protein comes from TCRdb applying MiXCR to the RT-PCR reads. This sample carries 500,000 to 550,000 distinct CDR3 sequences, approximately 20% of them seen once, and the ten largest clones take approximately 3%. This same sample was also taken into another study, of T cells expressing NK-cell markers. That publication notes: What made the TCR beta cDNA was 5'RACE template switching with UMIs. In five to seven donors, dominant CD3+CD56+NKG2C+ clonotypes ranked among the top 10 CD8+ clonotypes.

The TCR originated in a man over 45 who received an inactivated influenza vaccine. The material was CD4+ T cells sorted from PBMCs, obtained about 13 days after vaccination.

The chain's CDR3 is CASSLGVREQFF. In DNA, the CDR3 is TGTGCCAGCAGCCTTGGAGTCCGTGAGCAGTTCTTC. The rearrangement joins TRBV7-9 to TRBJ2-1; D ambiguous. V was cut by 5 bases and J by 9 bases, with 11 bases left in between. From germline, CDR1 is SEHNR and CDR2 FQNEAQ (reference sequence). This CDR3 has 12 amino acids. Based on the CDR3 plus reference TRBV7-9 and TRBJ2-1, the full variable domain is DTGVSQNPRHKITKRGQNVTFRCDPISEHNRLYWYRQTLGQGPEFLTYFQNEAQLEKSRLLSDRFSAERPKGSFSTLEIQRTEQGDSAMYLCASSLGVREQFFGPGTRLTVL.